This record concerns one TCR beta chain sequence. What it recognizes is unknown. This record belongs to a study of CD8+CD57+ T cells in acquired aplastic anemia. Study as a whole: Isolated CD4+ and CD8+ cells, once sorted, yielded DNA averaging about 3.2 ug. Study-wide points: CD8+ Simpson's diversity in patients was not significantly different from that in controls. Between patients and controls, twenty-nine CD8+ CDR3 sequences were found in common.

Trimming shortened V by 3 bases and J by 4 bases, and 9 bases separated the two germline ends. This CDR3 has 13 residues. The germline V gene encodes CDR1 SNHLY and CDR2 FYNNEI. By flow cytometry, patients selected for sequencing had shown an expansion of CD8+CD57+ cells. Every patient presented with severe acquired aplastic anemia. Researchers used genomic DNA as the template to profile TCR beta VDJ and CDR3. TCRdb called the reads again in MiXCR, with one record for every CDR3 protein. The sample records 150,000 to 200,000 distinct CDR3 sequences, 71% being singletons. The TCR comes from a human donor with aplastic anemia. Sequencing was done on a sample of sorted CD4+, CD8+, or CD8+CD57+ T cells (not recorded which) from PBMCs. This chain uses TRBV2 with TRBJ1-2; D is possibly TRBD1 (5 bases). CDR3 region: CASSDEGVYGYTF. The CDR3 DNA sequence: TGTGCCAGCAGTGACGAAGGGGTCTATGGCTACACCTTC.